The T cell receptor (beta chain) under discussion was sequenced for a study of beta chain features in type 1 diabetes. Whole-study results and caveats: A moderate, significant TCRB CDR3 shortening appeared in type 1 diabetes across four CD4+ subsets. Still unanswered here is whether HLA type influences TCRB rearrangement.

There are 11 residues in the CDR3. Germline V gene sequence: CDR1 SQVTM, CDR2 ANQGSEA. Trimming pared 4 bases from V and 3 bases from J, leaving 6 bases between. TCRB transcripts that were expressed got sequenced, as all of the isolated RNA had been reverse transcribed. The protocol was immunoSEQ multiplex PCR, while the TCRdb copy is restricted to in-frame clones and leaves out a portion. The sample yields approximately 600,000 clones, roughly 12% seen once. This clone was detected only a few times. Its antigen is unidentified. The chain has TRBV29-1 and TRBJ1-2, with D uncertain. Sequencing input: naive CD4+ T cells from blood. This TCR was recovered from a man aged 25 to 45 with type 1 diabetes. CDR3 sequence reads: CSVVSYYGYTF. The CDR3 nucleotides are TGCAGCGTTGTCTCCTACTATGGCTACACCTTC.